The clone carrying this T cell receptor beta chain was seen just once. Its antigen is not identified. This sample is part of a study of T cell responses to AZD1222 COVID-19 vaccine. The wider study: Second-dose intervals of approximately 4 or approximately 12 weeks were pooled. Whole-study findings and limits: At 160-218 and 743-854, vaccine-associated CD4 TCRs were dominant, and they spanned spike. Sampled repertoires all dated from after the peak T cell response. Rises in breadth and depth of Spike-specific TCRs came after two AZD1222 doses.

The method was immunoSEQ multiplex PCR; TCRdb's version includes in-frame clones alone and lacks a portion of them. The sample has fewer than 200,000 clones; roughly 92% are singletons. The receptor's source is an adult in good health. This specimen was peripheral blood, taken on day 0 of AZD1222 vaccination.

CDR3 loop: CSATSGWDRAGYTF. The CDR3 bases are TGCAGCGCCACGAGCGGCTGGGACAGGGCTGGCTACACCTTC. The V and J genes are TRBV29-1 and TRBJ1-2; 9 nucleotides match TRBD1. Germline V gives CDR1 SQVTM, CDR2 ANQGSEA. This CDR3 region has 14 residues. V gave up 7 bases and J gave up 7 bases; unmatched junction bases: 13.